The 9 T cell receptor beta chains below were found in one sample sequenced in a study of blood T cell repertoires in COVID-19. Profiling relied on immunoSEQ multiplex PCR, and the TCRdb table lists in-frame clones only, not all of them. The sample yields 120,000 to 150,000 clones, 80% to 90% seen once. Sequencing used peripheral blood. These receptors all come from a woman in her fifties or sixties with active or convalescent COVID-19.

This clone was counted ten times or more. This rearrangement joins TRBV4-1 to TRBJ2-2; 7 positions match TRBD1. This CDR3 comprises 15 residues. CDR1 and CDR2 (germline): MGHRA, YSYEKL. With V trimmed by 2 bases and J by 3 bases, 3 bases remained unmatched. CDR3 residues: CASSQPDRDTGELFF. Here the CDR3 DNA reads TGCGCCAGCAGCCAACCCGACAGGGACACCGGGGAGCTGTTTTTT.

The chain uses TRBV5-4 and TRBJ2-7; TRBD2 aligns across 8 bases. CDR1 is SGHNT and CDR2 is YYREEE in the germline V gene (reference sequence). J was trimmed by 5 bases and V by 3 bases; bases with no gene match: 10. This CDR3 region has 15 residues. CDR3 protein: CASSSSGTRTNEQYF. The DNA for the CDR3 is TGTGCCAGCAGCTCCTCCGGGACTAGAACTAACGAGCAGTACTTC.

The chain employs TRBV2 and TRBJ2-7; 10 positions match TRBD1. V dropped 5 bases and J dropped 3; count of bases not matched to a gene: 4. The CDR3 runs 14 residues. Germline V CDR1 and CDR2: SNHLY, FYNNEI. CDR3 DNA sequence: TGTGCCAGCAGTCCAGGGACAGGGGTCTACGAGCAGTACTTC. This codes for CASSPGTGVYEQYF.

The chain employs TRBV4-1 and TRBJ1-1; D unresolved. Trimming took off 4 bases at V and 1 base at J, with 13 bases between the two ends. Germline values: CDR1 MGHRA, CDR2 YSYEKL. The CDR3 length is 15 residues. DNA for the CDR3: TGCGCCAGCAGCCGAGAGGCATTTGGGAACACTGAAGCTTTCTTT. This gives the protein CASSREAFGNTEAFF.

The CDR3 DNA reads as TGCAGCGTTGATGGGGCTGGCTACACCTTC. This encodes CSVDGAGYTF. The J gene is TRBJ1-2, the V gene TRBV29-1, with D perhaps matching TRBD1 (5 bases). Per germline, CDR1 SQVTM and CDR2 ANQGSEA. The CDR3 consists of 10 residues. The ends were cut back, 3 bases at V and 7 bases at J, with 6 bases in the middle.

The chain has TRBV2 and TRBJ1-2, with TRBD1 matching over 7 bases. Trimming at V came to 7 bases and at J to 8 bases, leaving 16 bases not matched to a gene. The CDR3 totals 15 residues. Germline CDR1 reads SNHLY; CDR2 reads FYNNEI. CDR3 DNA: TGTGCCAGCACTTCGGATGCAGGGGGGTCTAGCGGCTACACCTTC. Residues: CASTSDAGGSSGYTF.

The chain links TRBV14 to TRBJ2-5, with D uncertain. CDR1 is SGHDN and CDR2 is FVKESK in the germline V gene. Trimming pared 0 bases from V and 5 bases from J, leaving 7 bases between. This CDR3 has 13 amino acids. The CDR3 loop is CASSQDNIETQYF. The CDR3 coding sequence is TGTGCCAGCAGCCAAGATAATATTGAGACCCAGTACTTC.

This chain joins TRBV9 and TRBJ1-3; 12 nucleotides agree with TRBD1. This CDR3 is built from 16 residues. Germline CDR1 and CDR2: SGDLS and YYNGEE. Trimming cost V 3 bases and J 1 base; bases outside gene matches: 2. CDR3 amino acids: CASSAGQGASGNTIYF. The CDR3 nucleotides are TGTGCCAGCAGCGCGGGACAGGGGGCGTCTGGAAACACCATATATTTT.

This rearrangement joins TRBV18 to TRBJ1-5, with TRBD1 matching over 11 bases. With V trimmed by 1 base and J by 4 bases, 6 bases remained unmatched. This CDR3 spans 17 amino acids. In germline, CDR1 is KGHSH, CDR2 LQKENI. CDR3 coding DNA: TGTGCCAGCTCACCACGGACAGGGGGCATAGGAAATCAGCCCCAGCATTTT. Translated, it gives CASSPRTGGIGNQPQHF.